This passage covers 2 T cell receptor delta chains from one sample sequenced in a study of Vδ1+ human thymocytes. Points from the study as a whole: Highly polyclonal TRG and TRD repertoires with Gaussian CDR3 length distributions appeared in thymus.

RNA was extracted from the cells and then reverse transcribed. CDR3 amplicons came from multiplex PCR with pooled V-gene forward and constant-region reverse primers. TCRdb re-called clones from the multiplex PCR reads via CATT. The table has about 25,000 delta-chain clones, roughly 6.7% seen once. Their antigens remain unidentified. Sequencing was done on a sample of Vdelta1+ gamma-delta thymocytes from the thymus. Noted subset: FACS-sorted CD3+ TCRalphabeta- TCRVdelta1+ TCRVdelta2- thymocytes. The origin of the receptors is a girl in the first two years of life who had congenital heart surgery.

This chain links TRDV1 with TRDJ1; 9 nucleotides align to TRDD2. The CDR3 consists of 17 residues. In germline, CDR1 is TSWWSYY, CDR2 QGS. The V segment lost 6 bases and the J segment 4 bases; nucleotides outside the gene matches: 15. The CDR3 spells CALGVGSRLPTGDKLIF. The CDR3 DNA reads TGTGCTCTTGGAGTTGGGTCCCGCCTTCCTACGGGCGATAAACTCATCTTT.

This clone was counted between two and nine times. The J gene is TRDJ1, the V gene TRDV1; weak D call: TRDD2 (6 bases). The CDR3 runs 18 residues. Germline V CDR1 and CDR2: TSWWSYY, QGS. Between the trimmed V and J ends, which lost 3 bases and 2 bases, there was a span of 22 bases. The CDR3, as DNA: TGTGCTCTTGGGGACCTTGATTTGCCCTCCTACGGGACCGATAAACTCATCTTT. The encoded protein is CALGDLDLPSYGTDKLIF.